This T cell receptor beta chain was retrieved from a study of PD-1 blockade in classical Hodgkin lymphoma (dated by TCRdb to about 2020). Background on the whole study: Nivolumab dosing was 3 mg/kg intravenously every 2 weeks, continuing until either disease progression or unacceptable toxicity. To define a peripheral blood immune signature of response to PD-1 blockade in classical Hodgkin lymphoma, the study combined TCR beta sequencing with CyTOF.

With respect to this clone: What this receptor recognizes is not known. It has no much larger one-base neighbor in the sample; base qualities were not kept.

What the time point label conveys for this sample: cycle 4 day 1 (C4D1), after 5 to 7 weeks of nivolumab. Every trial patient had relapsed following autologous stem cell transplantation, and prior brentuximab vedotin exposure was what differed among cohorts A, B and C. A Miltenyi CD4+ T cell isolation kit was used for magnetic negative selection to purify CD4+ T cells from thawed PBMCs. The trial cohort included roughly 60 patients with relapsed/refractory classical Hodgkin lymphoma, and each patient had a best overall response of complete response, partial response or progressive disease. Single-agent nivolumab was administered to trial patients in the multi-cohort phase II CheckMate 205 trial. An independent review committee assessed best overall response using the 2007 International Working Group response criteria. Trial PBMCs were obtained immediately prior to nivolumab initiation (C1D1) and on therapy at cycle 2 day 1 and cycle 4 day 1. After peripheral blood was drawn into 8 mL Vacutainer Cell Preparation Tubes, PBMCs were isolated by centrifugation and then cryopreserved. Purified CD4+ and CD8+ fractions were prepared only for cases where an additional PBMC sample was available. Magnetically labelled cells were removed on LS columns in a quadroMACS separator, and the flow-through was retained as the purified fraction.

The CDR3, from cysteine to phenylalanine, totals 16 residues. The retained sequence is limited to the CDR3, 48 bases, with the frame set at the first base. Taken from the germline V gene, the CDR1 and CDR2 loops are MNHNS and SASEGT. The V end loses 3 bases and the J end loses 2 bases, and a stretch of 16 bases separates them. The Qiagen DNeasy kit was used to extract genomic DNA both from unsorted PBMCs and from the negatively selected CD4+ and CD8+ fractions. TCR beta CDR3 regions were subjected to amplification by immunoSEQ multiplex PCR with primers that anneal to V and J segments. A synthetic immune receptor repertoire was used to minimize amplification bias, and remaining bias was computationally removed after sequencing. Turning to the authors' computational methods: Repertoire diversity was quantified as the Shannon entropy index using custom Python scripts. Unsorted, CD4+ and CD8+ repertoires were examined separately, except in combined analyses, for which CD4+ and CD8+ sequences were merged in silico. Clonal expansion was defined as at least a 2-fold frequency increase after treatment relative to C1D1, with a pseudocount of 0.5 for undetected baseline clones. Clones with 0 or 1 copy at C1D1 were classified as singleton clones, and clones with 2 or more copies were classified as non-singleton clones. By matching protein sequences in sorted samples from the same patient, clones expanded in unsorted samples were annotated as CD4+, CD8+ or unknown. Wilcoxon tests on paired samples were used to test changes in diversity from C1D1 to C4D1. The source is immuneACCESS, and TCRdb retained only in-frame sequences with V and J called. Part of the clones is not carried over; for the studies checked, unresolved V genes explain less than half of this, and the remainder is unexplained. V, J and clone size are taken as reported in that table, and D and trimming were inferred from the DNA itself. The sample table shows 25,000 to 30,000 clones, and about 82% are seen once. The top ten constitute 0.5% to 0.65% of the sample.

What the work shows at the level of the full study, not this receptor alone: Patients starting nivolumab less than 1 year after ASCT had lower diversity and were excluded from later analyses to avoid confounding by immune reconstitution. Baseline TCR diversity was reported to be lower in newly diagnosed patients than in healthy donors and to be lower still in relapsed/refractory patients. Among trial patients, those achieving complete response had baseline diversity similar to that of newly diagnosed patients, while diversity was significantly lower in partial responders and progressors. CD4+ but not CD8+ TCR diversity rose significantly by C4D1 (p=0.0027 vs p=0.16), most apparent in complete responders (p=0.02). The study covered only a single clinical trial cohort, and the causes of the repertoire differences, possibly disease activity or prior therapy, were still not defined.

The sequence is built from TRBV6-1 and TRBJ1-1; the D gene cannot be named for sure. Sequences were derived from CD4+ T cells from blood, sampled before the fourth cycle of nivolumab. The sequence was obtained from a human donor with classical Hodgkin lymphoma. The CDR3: CASSDVDVGRNTEAFF. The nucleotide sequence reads TGTGCCAGCAGTGATGTCGACGTCGGCAGAAACACTGAAGCTTTCTTT.